What follows are 32 T cell receptor beta chains derived from one specimen sequenced in a study of blood T cell repertoires in COVID-19. Using immunoSEQ multiplex PCR, the repertoire was profiled, and TCRdb retains in-frame clones only, with some absent. The data show approximately 170,000 clones, about 89% seen once. Sequencing used peripheral blood. These receptors originate from a man between 18 and 29 years old who had recovered from COVID-19.

The chain is built from TRBV2 and TRBJ1-1; D is perhaps TRBD1 (6 bases). The V gene's germline CDR1 is SNHLY and CDR2 FYNNEI. This CDR3 spans 12 amino acids. The V and J ends lost 10 bases and 11 bases respectively, with 20 bases between them. Written as DNA, the CDR3 is TGTGCCACAAGAAACAGGGCGTCAACTGCTTTCTTT. Protein product: CATRNRASTAFF.

The chain links TRBV7-9 to TRBJ2-7, with D possibly matching TRBD1 (6 bases). This CDR3 spans 15 amino acids. V was shortened by 5 bases and J by 6 bases, with 20 bases between the two germline ends. Germline CDR1 is SEHNR and CDR2 is FQNEAQ (reference sequence). The CDR3 reads CASSQGGGGLREQYF. The CDR3 nucleotides are TGTGCCAGCAGCCAAGGTGGGGGCGGCCTCCGCGAGCAGTACTTC.

As DNA, the CDR3 is TGTGCCAGCTCACGCCGGGACAGCGATTCCTACGAGCAGTACTTC. Translating it yields CASSRRDSDSYEQYF. The rearrangement uses TRBV18 and TRBJ2-7; TRBD1 aligns across 7 bases. CDR1 KGHSH and CDR2 LQKENI come from the germline V gene. The CDR3 runs 15 residues. V lost 4 bases and J lost 1; bases outside the gene matches: 7. Variable domain in full (rest from reference TRBV18 and TRBJ2-7): NAGVMQNPRHLVRRRGQEARLRCSPMKGHSHVYWYRQLPEEGLKFMVYLQKENIIDESGMPKERFSAEFPKEGPSILRIQQVVRGDSAAYFCASSRRDSDSYEQYFGPGTRLTVT.

This chain links TRBV28 with TRBJ2-3; TRBD2 is a possible D gene (6 bases). The CDR3 extends over 17 amino acids. Germline CDR1 reads MDHEN; CDR2 reads SYDVKM. V lost 0 bases and J lost 1, with 14 bases in between. CDR3 DNA: TGTGCCAGCAGTTTATGGGAGGGGCGGGACGGCACAGATACGCAGTATTTT. The encoded protein is CASSLWEGRDGTDTQYF.

The V call is TRBV3-1 (or the pseudogene TRBV3-2), the J call TRBJ2-7; possible D gene TRBD1, 6 bases. Germline assignment: CDR1 LGHDT and CDR2 YNNKEL (reference sequence). Deletions cut 0 bases from V and 5 bases from J, with 11 bases between. This CDR3 region has 14 residues. CDR3 in amino acids: CASSQENREHEQYF. DNA of the CDR3: TGTGCCAGCAGCCAAGAGAACAGGGAACACGAGCAGTACTTC.

The rearrangement uses TRBV29-1 and TRBJ1-2; 8 positions agree with TRBD1. Germline V gene sequence: CDR1 SQVTM, CDR2 ANQGSEA. Trimming at V came to 6 bases and at J to 7 bases, leaving 7 bases not matched to a gene. CDR3 length equals 12 residues. CDR3 nucleotides: TGCAGCGTAATGCAGGGGGCAGGTGGCTACACCTTC. Its protein product is CSVMQGAGGYTF.

This sequence joins TRBV7-9 and TRBJ1-2, with 10 bases aligning to TRBD1. The J segment lost 7 bases and the V segment lost 2 bases, leaving 4 bases of the junction unmatched. CDR3 length equals 14 residues. From germline, CDR1 is SEHNR and CDR2 FQNEAQ (reference sequence). The CDR3 coding sequence is TGTGCCAGCAGCTTACCAGACAGGGGGCTTGGCTACACCTTC. Its translation is CASSLPDRGLGYTF.

The rearrangement uses TRBV9 and TRBJ2-3, with no clear D. V was cut by 2 bases and J by 0 bases, with 7 bases left in between. This CDR3 comprises 14 residues. Germline V gene lookup returns CDR1 SGDLS and CDR2 YYNGEE. The CDR3 reads CASSVSQSTDTQYF. The CDR3 region has the DNA TGTGCCAGCAGCGTGTCACAAAGCACAGATACGCAGTATTTT.

The CDR3 DNA sequence: TGTGCCAGCAGCTTGGGGGGAGCGTCGGACTATGGCTACACCTTC. This gives the protein CASSLGGASDYGYTF. The gene calls are TRBV5-4 and TRBJ1-2; D unresolved. This CDR3 is 15 amino acids long. The germline CDR1 and CDR2 sequences are SGHNT and YYREEE (reference sequence). The V gene lost 0 bases and the J gene lost 3 bases, with 12 bases spanning the gap.

This chain uses TRBV5-1 with TRBJ2-5; 7 bases align to TRBD1. J gave up 3 bases and V 1 base, and 6 bases lay outside the gene matches. The CDR3 runs to 15 residues. Looked up from germline, CDR1 is SGHRS and CDR2 is YFSETQ. DNA for the CDR3: TGCGCCAGCAGCTTGTTAACCGGGACAGAAGAGACCCAGTACTTC. It translates to CASSLLTGTEETQYF. The entire variable domain, with the rest obtained from reference TRBV5-1 and TRBJ2-5, is as follows: KAGVTQTPRYLIKTRGQQVTLSCSPISGHRSVSWYQQTPGQGLQFLFEYFSETQRNKGNFPGRFSGRQFSNSRSEMNVSTLELGDSALYLCASSLLTGTEETQYFGPGTRLLVL.

This clone was seen a few times. The CDR3 here is CASSGTGLEGYTF. CDR3 nucleotide sequence: TGTGCCAGCAGCGGTACAGGGTTGGAAGGCTACACCTTC. The gene calls are TRBV9 and TRBJ1-2; possibly TRBD1 for D (6 bases). This CDR3 is built from 13 residues. CDR1 is SGDLS, CDR2 YYNGEE, per germline. V was cut by 3 bases and J by 8 bases, with 14 bases left in between. The variable domain in full, with the rest retrieved from reference TRBV9 and TRBJ1-2, is DSGVTQTPKHLITATGQRVTLRCSPRSGDLSVYWYQQSLDQGLQFLIQYYNGEERAKGNILERFSAQQFPDLHSELNLSSLELGDSALYFCASSGTGLEGYTFGSGTRLTVV.

V and J are TRBV11-3 and TRBJ2-1, with 10 positions matching TRBD2. J was trimmed by 10 bases and V by 1 base; bases with no gene match: 16. Looked up from germline, CDR1 is SGHNT and CDR2 is YENEEA. The CDR3 is 18 residues long. CDR3 loop: CASSLAFSGTSAPREQFF. The CDR3 DNA sequence: TGTGCCAGCAGCTTAGCGTTCTCCGGGACTAGCGCCCCTAGGGAGCAGTTCTTC.

The chain combines TRBV6-1 with TRBJ2-7, with D perhaps matching TRBD2 (6 bases). Germline lookup yields CDR1 MNHNS and CDR2 SASEGT. The CDR3 contains 14 residues. V gave up 0 bases and J gave up 3 bases, with 9 bases separating them. The CDR3 sequence is CASSEAGTYYEQYF. In nucleotides, the CDR3 is TGTGCCAGCAGTGAAGCTGGGACTTACTACGAGCAGTACTTC.

This rearrangement joins TRBV6-5 to TRBJ2-7, with 9 bases identical to TRBD2. The length of the CDR3 is 14 residues. With V trimmed by 5 bases and J by 0 bases, 2 bases remained unmatched. Germline CDR1 is MNHEY and CDR2 is SVGAGI. The CDR3 here is CASSLAGSSYEQYF. As DNA, the CDR3 is TGTGCCAGCAGTCTAGCGGGAAGCTCCTACGAGCAGTACTTC.

The V gene is TRBV4-3, the J gene TRBJ2-2, with 11 bases matching TRBD2. V lost 0 bases and J lost 8; bases outside the gene matches: 5. Germline CDR1 is LGHNA and CDR2 is YSLEER. The CDR3 consists of 16 residues. The CDR3 bases are TGCGCCAGCAGCCAAGACCCGGGACTAGCGGTGGGGGAGCTGTTTTTT. It is translated as CASSQDPGLAVGELFF.

The chain uses TRBV18 and TRBJ2-2; 7 bases are a match to TRBD1. The CDR3 runs 17 residues. Trimming took 6 bases from V and 3 from J; bases not matched to a gene: 13. CDR1 and CDR2 from the germline V gene are KGHSH and LQKENI. The CDR3 loop reads CASSLYGQAEDTGELFF. The CDR3 bases are TGTGCCAGCTCTCTTTACGGACAGGCCGAGGACACCGGGGAGCTGTTTTTT.

This clone was detected only a few times. V is TRBV7-9 and J is TRBJ2-1, with TRBD2 matching 12 bases. Per germline, CDR1 SEHNR and CDR2 FQNEAQ (reference sequence). The CDR3 totals 15 residues. V lost 1 base and J lost 8; bases outside the gene matches: 3. The CDR3 region is CASSLVLAGGDEQFF. CDR3 bases: TGTGCCAGCAGCTTAGTCCTAGCGGGAGGGGATGAGCAGTTCTTC.

The genes are TRBV19 and TRBJ2-1; TRBD2 matches at 9 bases. CDR1 and CDR2 (germline): LNHDA, SQIVND (reference sequence). V gave up 6 bases and J gave up 8 bases; unmatched junction bases: 11. The CDR3 totals 15 residues. In nucleotides, the CDR3 is TGTGCCAGTAGGAGTCGGGTAGCGGGAGCGGATGAGCAGTTCTTC. The encoded protein is CASRSRVAGADEQFF.

This clone was seen only once. The rearrangement uses TRBV2 and TRBJ2-4, with 9 bases fitting TRBD2. The CDR3 sequence is 14 residues long. Germline CDR1 and CDR2: SNHLY and FYNNEI. Unmatched junction bases numbered 3, after V lost 9 bases and J lost 0 bases. The DNA of the CDR3 is TGTGCCAGTGTACTAGCGGGAGCCAAAAACATTCAGTACTTC. Translated, it gives CASVLAGAKNIQYF.

V and J are TRBV29-1 and TRBJ2-5; TRBD1 might be the D (6 bases). V was shortened by 7 bases and J by 3 bases, with 12 bases between the two germline ends. Germline CDR1 SQVTM, CDR2 ANQGSEA. This CDR3 is 12 amino acids long. Here the CDR3 DNA reads TGCAGCGCTTGGACAGTTAAAGAGACCCAGTACTTC. Translating gives CSAWTVKETQYF.

This sequence joins TRBV30 and TRBJ1-5, with 8 bases matching TRBD1. V was pared by 1 base and J by 1 base, with 9 bases of the junction left unmatched. The germline gives CDR1 GTSNPN, CDR2 SVGIG (reference sequence). The CDR3 has 17 amino acids. Here the CDR3 reads CAWSGGSGGRSNQPQHF. CDR3 coding DNA: TGTGCCTGGAGTGGGGGATCAGGGGGCCGAAGCAATCAGCCCCAGCATTTT.

Only one count was recorded for this clone. The genes are TRBV9 and TRBJ2-2; 10 nucleotides match TRBD2. The ends lost 2 bases at V and 5 bases at J; junction bases unmatched: 6. The CDR3 runs to 16 residues. Per germline, CDR1 SGDLS and CDR2 YYNGEE. The CDR3 sequence is CASSVVTSGSTGELFF. The CDR3 DNA sequence: TGTGCCAGCAGCGTCGTGACTAGCGGGTCAACCGGGGAGCTGTTTTTT.

V and J are TRBV4-3 and TRBJ2-7, with 10 bases matching TRBD2. Germline loops: CDR1 LGHNA, CDR2 YSLEER. The CDR3 has 15 residues. J was trimmed by 0 bases and V by 5 bases; bases with no gene match: 4. The CDR3 here is CASSSLAGSSYEQYF. The CDR3 bases are TGCGCCAGCAGCTCACTAGCGGGAAGCTCCTACGAGCAGTACTTC.

The J gene is TRBJ1-2, the V gene TRBV7-2; TRBD1 might be the D (6 bases). Per germline, CDR1 SGHTA and CDR2 FQGNSA. This CDR3 is 15 amino acids long. The ends were cut back, 1 base at V and 7 bases at J, with 16 bases in the middle. The CDR3 bases are TGTGCCAGCAGCTTAGAAGGCATTAGGGGGGGTGGCTACACCTTC. Translating gives CASSLEGIRGGGYTF.

The V and J genes are TRBV1 and TRBJ1-5. TRBV1 counts as a pseudogene. The CDR3 has 17 residues. The CDR3 DNA is TGCACCAGCAGCCAAGCCACCGACGGGGGTTTCAATCAGCCCCAGCATTTT. It yields the protein CTSSQATDGGFNQPQHF.

V usage is TRBV16 and J usage is TRBJ2-7; D might be TRBD2 (6 bases). Trimming left V 0 bases short and J 3 bases short, with 12 bases between. Germline V lookup: CDR1 KGHSY, CDR2 FQNENV. The CDR3 length is 15 residues. DNA of the CDR3: TGTGCCAGCAGCCAATCTGGGACTGCGTACTACGAGCAGTACTTC. Translation gives CASSQSGTAYYEQYF.

The genes are TRBV6-2 or TRBV6-3 and TRBJ2-7; 7 nucleotides agree with TRBD2. The CDR3 totals 12 residues. Germline assignment: CDR1 MNHEY and CDR2 SVGEGT. V trimming: 1 base; J trimming: 6 bases; junction bases outside the gene matches: 0. The CDR3 bases are TGTGCCAGCAGTTACTTAGCGGGCGAGCAGTACTTC. This gives the protein CASSYLAGEQYF.

The chain uses TRBV10-3 and TRBJ2-3, with 7 positions matching TRBD1. J was trimmed by 0 bases and V by 2 bases; bases with no gene match: 5. Germline CDR1 reads ENHRY; CDR2 reads SYGVKD. The CDR3 contains 16 residues. CDR3 region: CAISEGGQPSTDTQYF. The CDR3 DNA follows: TGTGCCATCAGTGAGGGGGGACAGCCTAGCACAGATACGCAGTATTTT.

The V call is TRBV3-1 (or the pseudogene TRBV3-2), the J call TRBJ1-2; 7 nucleotides align to TRBD1. Germline V gene lookup returns CDR1 LGHDT and CDR2 YNNKEL (reference sequence). Trimming at V came to 0 bases and at J to 4 bases, leaving 8 bases not matched to a gene. The CDR3 extends over 16 amino acids. CDR3 protein: CASSQDSNRGSYGYTF. For the CDR3, the DNA is TGTGCCAGCAGCCAAGATTCTAACAGGGGCAGCTATGGCTACACCTTC.

The chain employs TRBV4-3 and TRBJ1-2; D possibly corresponds to TRBD1 (5 bases). V lost 0 bases, J lost 8 bases, and 16 bases lay in between. CDR1 LGHNA and CDR2 YSLEER come from the germline V gene. The CDR3 length is 15 residues. CDR3 nucleotides: TGCGCCAGCAGCCAAGACTGGGGGGTAATGGGAGGCTACACCTTC. This gives the protein CASSQDWGVMGGYTF.

V is TRBV5-1 and J is TRBJ2-6; TRBD2 matches 12 bases. This CDR3 comprises 18 residues. J lost 0 bases, V lost 4 bases, and 5 bases had no gene match. Germline CDR1 SGHRS, CDR2 YFSETQ. In nucleotides, the CDR3 is TGCGCCAGCAGCAAGGGACTAGCGGGTCCCTCTGGGGCCAACGTCCTGACTTTC. It codes for CASSKGLAGPSGANVLTF. Based on the CDR3 plus reference TRBV5-1 and TRBJ2-6, the full variable domain is KAGVTQTPRYLIKTRGQQVTLSCSPISGHRSVSWYQQTPGQGLQFLFEYFSETQRNKGNFPGRFSGRQFSNSRSEMNVSTLELGDSALYLCASSKGLAGPSGANVLTFGAGSRLTVL.

V and J are TRBV4-2 and TRBJ2-7; D not certain. Germline-derived CDR1 and CDR2 are LGHNA and YNFKEQ. The CDR3 runs to 14 residues. The V end lost 4 bases, the J end lost 0 bases, and 10 bases lay between the germline ends. The CDR3 region is CASSPETYSYEQYF. CDR3 coding DNA: TGTGCCAGCAGCCCAGAAACCTACTCCTACGAGCAGTACTTC.